This T cell receptor (beta chain) was retrieved from a study of blood T cell repertoires in COVID-19 (dated by TCRdb to 2019 to 2021). About the study as a whole: Samples covering the acute and convalescent phases of COVID-19 were provided by collaborators in the United States, Italy and Spain. The prospective study material was composed of cDNA or gDNA derived from T cells, B-cell-depleted T cells, or PBMCs. Nearly every sample came with metadata listing a de-identified subject ID, COVID-19 status, age in years and sex. A freely available public database, intended as a resource for researchers studying the immune response to SARS-CoV-2, is where the repertoires were released. The dataset comprised deeply sampled blood TCRbeta repertoires from subjects exposed to, actively infected with, or recovered from COVID-19. The samples were drawn from the first 160 participants of the ongoing ImmuneRACE study and from 950 to 1,500 subjects provided by 6 global collaborators. Where available, HLA class I and class II types were taken from metadata supplied by the sample provider and were not determined by assay-based typing.

As concerns this clone: Its antigen is unknown. No per-base quality is available; no much larger clone lies one base away.

General study outcomes and caveats: How much clinical and demographic metadata was included differed by source and by participant, and the metadata was provided uncurated.

A second Seattle source provided samples from volunteer blood donors who had recovered from COVID-19. Each collaborating institution followed its own protocols to collect whole blood in K2EDTA tubes. For TCRbeta analysis, collaborators shipped samples as frozen whole blood, isolated PBMCs, or DNA extracted from either of those sample types. TCRbeta CDR3 regions were amplified from genomic DNA by means of the immunoSEQ Assay, a bias-controlled multiplex PCR. In the original analysis: Nucleated cell counts per sample were estimated from amplification of reference gene primers within the assay. Sequence reads were collapsed and filtered to measure the absolute abundance of every unique TCRbeta CDR3 rearrangement. Productive Simpson clonality was computed per sample as the square root of Simpson's diversity index over productive rearrangements. TCRdb carries this immuneACCESS record with in-frame sequences only. Its versions omit some clonotypes, under half of them owing to an unresolved V gene in the studies checked, with the rest unexplained. V, J and clone size are those of that table, while D and trimming were read from the DNA. Here the sample has approximately 240,000 clones; 84% occur a single time. Clones ranked in the top ten supply less than 6.5% of the sample.

The CDR3 starts with the cysteine, ends with the phenylalanine, and has 18 residues. The CDR3 DNA has 54 bases and is translated from base 1. CDR1 and CDR2 are read off the germline V gene as SGHRS and YFSETQ. Germline trimming: 6 bases from V, 4 bases from J; junction bases outside gene matches: 12. The clonotype originates from a woman aged 55-75 years who had recovered from COVID-19. Recombination joined TRBV5-1 with TRBJ2-1; 14 central nucleotides agree with TRBD2. The specimen sequenced was peripheral blood. The DNA is TGCGCCAGCACCCCCTTGGGACTAGCGGGGGCTCAGTACAATGAGCAGTTCTTC. The translation is CASTPLGLAGAQYNEQFF.